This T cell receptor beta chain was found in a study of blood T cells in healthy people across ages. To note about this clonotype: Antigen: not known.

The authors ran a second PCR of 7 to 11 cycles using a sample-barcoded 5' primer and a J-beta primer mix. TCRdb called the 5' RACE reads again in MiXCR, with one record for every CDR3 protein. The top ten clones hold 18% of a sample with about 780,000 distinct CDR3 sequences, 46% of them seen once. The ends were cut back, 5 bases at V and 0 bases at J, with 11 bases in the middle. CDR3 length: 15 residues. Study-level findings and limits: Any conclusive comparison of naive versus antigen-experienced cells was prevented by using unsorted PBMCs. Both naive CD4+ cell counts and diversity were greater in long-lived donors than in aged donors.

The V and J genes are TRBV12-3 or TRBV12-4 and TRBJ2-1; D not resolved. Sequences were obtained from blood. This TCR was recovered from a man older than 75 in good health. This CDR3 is CASSPNPYSYNEQFF. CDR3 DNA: TGTGCCAGCAGTCCTAATCCGTACTCCTACAATGAGCAGTTCTTC.